This TCR beta chain was captured by sequencing in a study of response to subunit inactivated influenza vaccine. TCRdb reanalysed the RT-PCR reads using MiXCR and keeps one entry per CDR3 protein. This table holds 800,000 to 1,000,000 distinct CDR3 sequences, roughly 20% found once. The sample consisted of PBMCs from blood, taken 5 to 6 days after vaccination. The TCR comes from a man aged 45-60 years who received an inactivated influenza vaccine.

The CDR3 DNA follows: TGCGCCAGCAGCTTGGTAACAGGGAGGCGAGACGAGCAGTACTTC. Protein sequence: CASSLVTGRRDEQYF. The genes are TRBV5-1 and TRBJ2-7; D may match TRBD1 or TRBD2 (6 bases each). Trimming pared 0 bases from V and 5 bases from J, leaving 15 bases between. The CDR3 runs to 15 residues. CDR1 and CDR2 from the germline V gene are SGHRS and YFSETQ. The full variable domain, completed using reference TRBV5-1 and TRBJ2-7, is KAGVTQTPRYLIKTRGQQVTLSCSPISGHRSVSWYQQTPGQGLQFLFEYFSETQRNKGNFPGRFSGRQFSNSRSEMNVSTLELGDSALYLCASSLVTGRRDEQYFGPGTRLTVT.